These 21 T cell receptor beta chains were all obtained from the same sample, sequenced in a study of blood T cell repertoires in COVID-19. The protocol was immunoSEQ multiplex PCR, while the TCRdb copy is restricted to in-frame clones and leaves out a portion. This sample has about 64,000 clones, with nearly 90% found just once. Specimen: peripheral blood. These receptors all stem from a man between 65 and 80 years old with acute or convalescent COVID-19.

The rearrangement joins TRBV14 to TRBJ2-7; D perhaps matches TRBD1 (5 bases). This CDR3 has 13 amino acids. CDR1 is SGHDN, CDR2 FVKESK, per germline. Trimming took 3 bases from V and 6 from J, leaving 12 bases between them. CDR3 in amino acids: CASSQQQGGEQYF. In DNA form, the CDR3 reads TGTGCCAGCAGCCAGCAGCAGGGCGGCGAGCAGTACTTC.

The chain carries TRBV2 and TRBJ1-5, with TRBD1 identical over 7 bases. Germline CDR1 SNHLY, CDR2 FYNNEI. V gave up 8 bases and J gave up 4 bases; unmatched junction bases: 5. The CDR3 consists of 13 residues. The CDR3 is CASLRDRNQPQHF. CDR3 coding DNA: TGTGCCAGCCTCCGGGACAGAAATCAGCCCCAGCATTTT.

This clone was found once. This chain links TRBV6-2 or TRBV6-3 with TRBJ1-2; D is uncertain. Germline V gene lookup returns CDR1 MNHEY and CDR2 SVGEGT. V was trimmed by 2 bases and J by 8 bases, leaving 15 bases between them. The CDR3 covers 14 residues. DNA for the CDR3: TGTGCCAGCAGTTACCGGGGAAGTGCCAACGGCTACACCTTC. Translated, it gives CASSYRGSANGYTF.

This clone has just one count. The J gene is TRBJ2-2, the V gene TRBV7-3; 9 positions agree with TRBD2. The V gene's germline CDR1 is SGHTA and CDR2 FQGTGA. CDR3 length: 15 residues. Trimming cost V 3 bases and J 6 bases; bases outside gene matches: 5. The CDR3 here is CASSFGGGAPGELFF. Here the CDR3 DNA reads TGTGCCAGCAGCTTCGGCGGGGGGGCCCCCGGGGAGCTGTTTTTT.

The chain joins TRBV9 to TRBJ1-2; 8 bases are shared with TRBD1. The junction had 5 bases not matched to a gene; V was cut back by 4 bases and J by 3 bases. From germline, CDR1 is SGDLS and CDR2 YYNGEE. The CDR3 totals 14 residues. The CDR3 DNA is TGTGCCAGCAGCTTGGGACAGGAGTACTATGGCTACACCTTC. It yields the protein CASSLGQEYYGYTF.

J is TRBJ1-4 and V is TRBV11-2, with D unresolved. V was trimmed by 2 bases and J by 6 bases, leaving 10 bases between them. This CDR3 has 14 amino acids. Germline CDR1 is SGHAT and CDR2 is FQNNGV. CDR3 nucleotide sequence: TGTGCCAGCAGCTTAAATCCCGCGGATGAAAAACTGTTTTTT. It is translated as CASSLNPADEKLFF.

This clone has more than one count but fewer than ten. The chain recombines TRBV14 with TRBJ2-1; tentatively, D is TRBD1 (6 bases). Germline V gene sequence: CDR1 SGHDN, CDR2 FVKESK. The CDR3 is 15 residues long. The V gene lost 2 bases and the J gene lost 1 base, with 9 bases spanning the gap. CDR3 sequence: CASSQYGQSYNEQFF. The CDR3 bases are TGTGCCAGCAGCCAATATGGACAGTCCTACAATGAGCAGTTCTTC.

The chain carries TRBV18 and TRBJ1-2; D unclear. The length of the CDR3 is 16 residues. Germline CDR1 is KGHSH and CDR2 is LQKENI. V was trimmed by 2 bases and J by 2 bases, leaving 15 bases between them. In DNA form, the CDR3 reads TGTGCCAGCTCACCATCGGCGATACAGTTAAACTATGGCTACACCTTC. Protein product: CASSPSAIQLNYGYTF.

The rearrangement joins TRBV7-8 to TRBJ2-2; 10 bases match TRBD1. The V and J ends lost 0 bases and 7 bases, in that order; junction bases with no gene match: 2. The CDR3 sequence is 15 residues long. Per the germline V gene, CDR1 is SGHVS and CDR2 is FQNEAQ. CDR3 in DNA: TGTGCCAGCAGCTTAGCGACAGGGGGCATCGGGGAGCTGTTTTTT. Translation gives CASSLATGGIGELFF.

This clone was seen only once. J is TRBJ1-5 and V is TRBV12-5, with 7 bases that match TRBD1. Trimming at V came to 5 bases and at J to 4 bases, leaving 11 bases not matched to a gene. This CDR3 comprises 16 residues. CDR1 LGHNT and CDR2 FRNRAP come from the germline V gene. CDR3 DNA: TGTGCTAGTGGTCCCCCCGGGACAGCTTTTAATCAGCCCCAGCATTTT. It translates to CASGPPGTAFNQPQHF.

The DNA for the CDR3 is TGTGCCACCCACTCGGGATGGGCCCTCCACTTT. Translation gives CATHSGWALHF. The chain uses TRBV19 and TRBJ1-6; D remains ambiguous. Trimming left V 10 bases short and J 14 bases short, with 15 bases between. Germline V gene sequence: CDR1 LNHDA, CDR2 SQIVND (reference sequence). The CDR3 spans 11 residues.

V and J are TRBV19 and TRBJ2-1, with TRBD1 matching 7 bases. The junction had 7 bases not matched to a gene; V was cut back by 2 bases and J by 3 bases. The germline V gene has CDR1 LNHDA and CDR2 SQIVND (reference sequence). CDR3 size: 16 residues. The CDR3 region has the DNA TGTGCCAGTAGTATATCAACAGGGGCTAGCTACAATGAGCAGTTCTTC. Its protein is CASSISTGASYNEQFF.

This chain uses TRBV19 with TRBJ2-7, with 7 positions matching TRBD1. Germline V CDR1 and CDR2: LNHDA, SQIVND (reference sequence). J gave up 7 bases and V 6 bases, and 9 bases lay outside the gene matches. The CDR3 has 13 residues. CDR3 nucleotide sequence: TGTGCCAGTAGCCCAGGACAGGTTGGTGAGCAGTACTTC. It yields the protein CASSPGQVGEQYF.

This chain links TRBV11-3 with TRBJ2-5; D is unresolved. Trimming took off 4 bases at V and 0 bases at J, with 6 bases between the two ends. CDR3 length: 13 amino acids. Germline V lookup: CDR1 SGHNT, CDR2 YENEEA. The CDR3 region has the DNA TGTGCCAGCAGCTCTAGGTACCAAGAGACCCAGTACTTC. It is translated as CASSSRYQETQYF.

The chain couples TRBV7-9 to TRBJ2-7; 7 nucleotides agree with TRBD2. Germline V lookup: CDR1 SEHNR, CDR2 FQNEAQ (reference sequence). The CDR3 runs to 15 residues. With V trimmed by 2 bases and J by 5 bases, 9 bases remained unmatched. CDR3 DNA: TGTGCCAGCAGCTTATCACGCGGGGGAGGCGACGAGCAGTACTTC. Residues: CASSLSRGGGDEQYF.

CDR3 sequence: CASVGFQGKDEQFF. CDR3 bases: TGTGCCAGCGTGGGGTTTCAGGGCAAGGATGAGCAGTTCTTC. The chain combines TRBV28 with TRBJ2-1, with TRBD1 as a possible D gene (5 bases). The CDR3 totals 14 residues. The V gene's germline CDR1 is MDHEN and CDR2 SYDVKM. The V end was cut by 8 bases, the J end by 8 bases, with 19 bases between.

This rearrangement joins TRBV3-1 (or the pseudogene TRBV3-2) to TRBJ2-7, with 7 bases identical to TRBD2. The ends lost 4 bases at V and 6 bases at J; junction bases unmatched: 9. Germline V CDR1 and CDR2: LGHDT, YNNKEL (reference sequence). The CDR3 consists of 14 residues. The CDR3 reads CASSPQVGRGEQYF. In DNA form, the CDR3 reads TGTGCCAGCAGCCCCCAGGTGGGGAGGGGCGAGCAGTACTTC.

The chain links TRBV27 to TRBJ1-2, with 9 bases matching TRBD1. Germline V gene lookup returns CDR1 MNHEY and CDR2 SMNVEV (reference sequence). The CDR3 is 16 amino acids. V gave up 7 bases and J gave up 2 bases; unmatched junction bases: 11. The CDR3 spells CASTPNWGTGNYGYTF. CDR3 nucleotide sequence: TGTGCCAGCACACCCAACTGGGGGACAGGGAACTATGGCTACACCTTC.

The V call is TRBV15, the J call TRBJ2-7; 9 nucleotides agree with TRBD1. Germline V gene sequence: CDR1 LNHNV, CDR2 YYDKDF (reference sequence). The CDR3 is 15 amino acids. V was pared by 1 base and J by 5 bases, with 6 bases of the junction left unmatched. CDR3 in amino acids: CATSRAHRGRDEQYF. The CDR3 bases are TGTGCCACCAGCAGAGCCCACAGGGGGCGGGACGAGCAGTACTTC.

V is TRBV27 and J is TRBJ1-2; D is ambiguous. Deletions cut 2 bases from V and 7 bases from J, with 11 bases between. The CDR3 is made up of 13 amino acids. In germline, CDR1 is MNHEY, CDR2 SMNVEV (reference sequence). The DNA of the CDR3 is TGTGCCAGCAGTTTACTCGGTAGTTTTGGCTACACCTTC. It translates to CASSLLGSFGYTF.

This chain joins TRBV3-1 (or the pseudogene TRBV3-2) and TRBJ2-1; unclear D gene. The V gene lost 6 bases and the J gene lost 9 bases, with 15 bases spanning the gap. This CDR3 spans 13 amino acids. Germline V gives CDR1 LGHDT, CDR2 YNNKEL (reference sequence). CDR3 nucleotides: TGTGCCAGCAGACACCCCGCCGACACTGAGCAGTTCTTC. It is translated as CASRHPADTEQFF.